This T cell receptor beta chain is drawn from a study of blood T cell repertoires in COVID-19. Recruits, aged about 18 to 95 years, lived in 24 US areas. Germline V lookup: CDR1 SQVTM, CDR2 ANQGSEA. V dropped 7 bases and J dropped 4; count of bases not matched to a gene: 4. This CDR3 has 12 residues. Method: immunoSEQ multiplex PCR; TCRdb's copy keeps in-frame clones and lacks some. The repertoire holds about 200,000 clones, more than 80% seen once, with roughly 8.1% in the top ten. The chain employs TRBV29-1 and TRBJ2-1; 7 nucleotides agree with TRBD1. Sequencing was performed on PBMCs or T cells enriched from blood (not recorded which). The clonotype originates from a young woman who had recovered from COVID-19. The CDR3 bases are TGCAGCGAAGGGACAGAATACAATGAGCAGTTCTTC. Amino acid sequence: CSEGTEYNEQFF.